One sample yielded the 22 T cell receptor beta chains listed below, sequenced in a study of T cells in Graves' hyperthyroidism and ophthalmopathy. Amplified regions were TCR beta CDR3 sequences from RNA transcripts. Primed by the HTBI set, a first-round RT-PCR was run on the TCR CDR3. One entry per CDR3 protein, called by TCRdb with MiXCR from the multiplex PCR reads. The sample has a few hundred thousand distinct CDR3 sequences; 40% to 55% are singletons. The sequenced sample consisted of peripheral blood or thyroid tissue (not recorded which). These receptors were obtained from an adult woman with Graves' disease, either hyperthyroidism or ophthalmopathy (not recorded which).

V and J are TRBV29-1 and TRBJ1-5; D is possibly TRBD1 (6 bases). V lost 6 bases, J lost 6 bases, and 18 bases lay in between. The CDR3 consists of 14 residues. From germline, CDR1 is SQVTM and CDR2 ANQGSEA. CDR3 amino acids: CSVNTGNLGQPQHF. Written as DNA, the CDR3 is TGCAGCGTAAACACAGGGAATTTGGGTCAGCCCCAGCATTTT.

The chain joins TRBV7-9 to TRBJ1-3; possibly TRBD1 for D (6 bases). The ends were cut back, 5 bases at V and 0 bases at J, with 14 bases in the middle. The CDR3 contains 16 residues. Germline values: CDR1 SEHNR, CDR2 FQNEAQ (reference sequence). CDR3 nucleotides: TGTGCCAGCAGCCACCGGGACACCTTCTCTGGAAACACCATATATTTT. It specifies CASSHRDTFSGNTIYF.

Notes on this clonotype: Mismatch with germline at one junction end may stem from a read error. The rearrangement links TRBV4-2 to TRBJ2-7, with 8 bases matching TRBD1. Germline CDR1 LGHNA, CDR2 YNFKEQ. The CDR3 has 16 amino acids. This CDR3 reads CASGQGGQAFSYEQYF. CDR3 DNA sequence: TGTGCCAGCGGCCAGGGGGGACAGGCCTTCTCCTACGAGCAGTACTTC.

The CDR3 DNA reads TGTGCCAGCACCAGTGGGGGGGGAACTGAAAAACTGTTTTTT. This encodes CASTSGGGTEKLFF. This sequence joins TRBV28 and TRBJ1-4; tentatively, D is TRBD1 (5 bases). Germline V gene sequence: CDR1 MDHEN, CDR2 SYDVKM. Trimming shortened V by 7 bases and J by 7 bases, and 16 bases separated the two germline ends. The CDR3 loop spans 14 amino acids.

V usage is TRBV12-3 or TRBV12-4 and J usage is TRBJ1-5; no reliable D call. With 8 bases removed from V and 3 bases from J, the gap between germline ends came to 11 bases. The CDR3 has 13 amino acids. The CDR3 DNA follows: TGTGCCAGCGCGGGCCCGTCCAATCAGCCCCAGCATTTT. Amino acid sequence: CASAGPSNQPQHF.

This clonotype was counted many times. This chain connects TRBV19 to TRBJ1-1; the D gene is possibly TRBD1 (6 bases). The V end was cut by 4 bases, the J end by 5 bases, with 11 bases between. Germline CDR1 LNHDA, CDR2 SQIVND (reference sequence). The CDR3 consists of 13 residues. The CDR3 region has the DNA TGTGCCAGTAGTACCACAGGGAGGACTGAAGCTTTCTTT. As protein: CASSTTGRTEAFF.

V is TRBV6-2 or TRBV6-3 and J is TRBJ1-6; no clear D gene. The CDR3 is 15 residues long. Looked up from germline, CDR1 is MNHEY and CDR2 is SVGEGT. The V end lost 2 bases, the J end lost 7 bases, and 12 bases lay between the germline ends. CDR3 sequence: CASSYKGGKNSPLHF. Here the CDR3 DNA reads TGTGCCAGCAGTTACAAAGGCGGGAAAAATTCACCCCTCCACTTT.

The chain links TRBV29-1 to TRBJ1-2; D gene ambiguous. Germline loops: CDR1 SQVTM, CDR2 ANQGSEA. This CDR3 is built from 13 residues. V was pared by 5 bases and J by 0 bases, with 10 bases between. This CDR3 reads CSVRSGTNYGYTF. The CDR3, as DNA: TGCAGCGTTCGTAGCGGGACTAACTATGGCTACACCTTC.

This clonotype came up once. The J gene is TRBJ1-5, the V gene TRBV10-1; maybe TRBD1 (5 bases). The V end was cut by 3 bases, the J end by 3 bases, with 12 bases between. This CDR3 contains 15 residues. CDR1 is WNHNN, CDR2 SYGVQD, per germline (reference sequence). CDR3 amino acids: CASSDAPGPNQPQHF. CDR3 nucleotide sequence: TGCGCCAGCAGTGATGCTCCGGGGCCCAATCAGCCCCAGCATTTT.

The sample holds many counts of this clonotype. This chain connects TRBV6-1 to TRBJ2-7; tentatively, D is TRBD2 (6 bases). Trimming took 1 base from V and 5 from J, leaving 12 bases between them. The CDR3 is 14 amino acids. Germline values: CDR1 MNHNS, CDR2 SASEGT. This CDR3 is CASSEVSSVHEQYF. The CDR3 nucleotides are TGTGCCAGCAGTGAAGTGTCTAGCGTCCACGAGCAGTACTTC.

This clonotype was counted many times. The gene calls are TRBV3-1 and TRBJ2-5; 7 nucleotides match TRBD2. The junction had 7 bases not matched to a gene; V was cut back by 1 base and J by 2 bases. The germline V gene encodes CDR1 LGHDT and CDR2 YNNKEL (reference sequence). The CDR3 extends over 16 amino acids. The CDR3 spells CASSQGVAGLQETQYF. The CDR3 bases are TGTGCCAGCAGCCAAGGAGTAGCGGGCTTACAAGAGACCCAGTACTTC.

This clonotype was recorded many times. The rearrangement uses TRBV12-3 or TRBV12-4 and TRBJ1-6, with 8 bases aligning to TRBD1. J lost 6 bases, V lost 4 bases, and 8 bases had no gene match. The CDR3 is 16 residues long. The CDR3 loop is CASSWQGAGSNSPLHF. CDR3 nucleotides: TGTGCCAGCAGTTGGCAGGGGGCTGGGAGTAATTCACCCCTCCACTTT.

This clonotype came up a few times. This chain uses TRBV7-2 with TRBJ1-2, with D possibly matching TRBD1 (5 bases). This CDR3 is 15 amino acids long. Germline CDR1 is SGHTA and CDR2 is FQGNSA. Deletions cut 0 bases from V and 1 base from J, with 9 bases between. The DNA of the CDR3 is TGTGCCAGCAGCTTAGCAGGGGATAATAACTATGGCTACACCTTC. Translated: CASSLAGDNNYGYTF.

CDR3 nucleotides: TGCAGTGCTAGACCGGGGACCAATCAGCCCCAGCATTTT. As protein: CSARPGTNQPQHF. The chain combines TRBV20-1 with TRBJ1-5, with a weak D call TRBD1 (5 bases). Trimming removed 2 bases from V and 3 bases from J, with 8 bases in between. Germline loops: CDR1 DFQATT, CDR2 SNEGSKA (reference sequence). The CDR3 is 13 residues long.

The chain couples TRBV19 to TRBJ1-5; D not resolved. V was trimmed by 0 bases and J by 3 bases, leaving 9 bases between them. This CDR3 region has 15 residues. Germline V gene lookup returns CDR1 LNHDA and CDR2 SQIVND (reference sequence). CDR3 protein: CASSIDSGYNQPQHF. As DNA, the CDR3 is TGTGCCAGTAGTATAGATTCAGGTTACAATCAGCCCCAGCATTTT.

In regard to this clonotype: This could be a read error, since a much larger clone is one nucleotide away. This chain uses TRBV14 with TRBJ1-3, with a tentative D call TRBD1 (5 bases). CDR1 and CDR2 (germline): SGHDN, FVKESK. Trimming stripped 6 bases from V and 3 bases from J, with 12 bases between. This CDR3 has 14 amino acids. CDR3 loop: CASRGPGGGNTIYF. The CDR3 DNA reads as TGTGCCAGCAGGGGGCCCGGTGGTGGAAACACCATATATTTT.

This clonotype was detected only a few times. The V and J genes are TRBV7-2 and TRBJ1-5; TRBD1 matches 7 bases. CDR1 is SGHTA, CDR2 FQGNSA, per germline. The CDR3 contains 15 residues. The V and J ends lost 4 bases and 2 bases, in that order; junction bases with no gene match: 5. DNA for the CDR3: TGTGCCAGCAGCTACAGGGGTGAAGGCAATCAGCCCCAGCATTTT. It translates to CASSYRGEGNQPQHF.

This clonotype was counted between two and nine times. The J gene is TRBJ2-7, the V gene TRBV20-1; D gene ambiguous. CDR1 DFQATT and CDR2 SNEGSKA come from the germline V gene (reference sequence). The length of the CDR3 is 13 residues. Trimming stripped 6 bases from V and 2 bases from J, with 14 bases between. CDR3 region: CSASRLQTYEQYF. The CDR3 coding sequence is TGCAGTGCCTCGAGGCTACAAACCTACGAGCAGTACTTC.

This chain links TRBV15 with TRBJ1-4; no definite D call. The ends were cut back, 3 bases at V and 4 bases at J, with 15 bases in the middle. The germline CDR1 and CDR2 sequences are LNHNV and YYDKDF (reference sequence). CDR3 length: 16 amino acids. CDR3 residues: CATSSARVAVNEKLFF. CDR3 DNA sequence: TGTGCCACCAGCAGTGCGAGGGTGGCAGTTAATGAAAAACTGTTTTTT.

This clonotype was recorded at least ten times. The V and J genes are TRBV6-5 and TRBJ2-5; D possibly corresponds to TRBD2 (6 bases). Per the germline V gene, CDR1 is MNHEY and CDR2 is SVGAGI. The CDR3 length is 14 residues. Trimming removed 0 bases from V and 5 bases from J, with 10 bases in between. The CDR3 sequence: CASSYSRGLETQYF. The CDR3 nucleotides read TGTGCCAGCAGTTACTCGCGGGGCCTGGAGACCCAGTACTTC.

Worth noting for this clonotype: Its ends do not fully match the called genes, so a read error is possible. This chain links TRBV20-1 with TRBJ2-5, with D uncertain. Germline assignment: CDR1 DFQATT and CDR2 SNEGSKA (reference sequence). CDR3 size: 14 residues. CDR3 in DNA: TGCAGTGCTGGAGATGCATGGTGGGGAGAGACCCAGTACTTC. It encodes CSAGDAWWGETQYF.

This chain links TRBV14 with TRBJ2-7; 7 bases match TRBD1. Trimming removed 3 bases from V and 3 bases from J; junction bases left unmatched: 5. Germline-derived CDR1 and CDR2 are SGHDN and FVKESK. The CDR3 is made up of 14 amino acids. The CDR3 here is CASSQAGTVYEQYF. The CDR3, as DNA: TGTGCCAGCAGCCAGGCCGGGACAGTCTACGAGCAGTACTTC. The complete variable domain, with remaining parts taken from reference TRBV14 and TRBJ2-7, reads EAGVTQFPSHSVIEKGQTVTLRCDPISGHDNLYWYRRVMGKEIKFLLHFVKESKQDESGMPNNRFLAERTGGTYSTLKVQPAELEDSGVYFCASSQAGTVYEQYFGPGTRLTVT.